Following are 10 T cell receptor beta chains from one sample sequenced in a study of blood T cells in healthy people across ages. A J-beta primer mix and a sample-barcoded 5' primer were used in a second PCR of roughly 6 to 12 cycles. MiXCR, run by TCRdb on the 5' RACE reads, gives a single entry per CDR3 protein. This sample has roughly 800,000 distinct CDR3 sequences, with 55% to 70% found just once. The source material was blood. The source of these receptors is a man aged 30 to 45 in good health.

The chain is built from TRBV20-1 and TRBJ1-5, with 7 bases fitting TRBD1. V shed 4 bases, J shed 11 bases, and the junction held 5 bases outside the gene matches. The CDR3 is 11 residues long. The V gene's germline CDR1 is DFQATT and CDR2 SNEGSKA (reference sequence). The CDR3 region has the DNA TGCAGTGCTACCACAGGGGCAGCCCAGCATTTT. As protein: CSATTGAAQHF.

The chain joins TRBV12-3 or TRBV12-4 to TRBJ2-2; a possible D gene is TRBD2 (5 bases). This CDR3 spans 16 amino acids. The V gene lost 10 bases and the J gene lost 3 bases, with 21 bases spanning the gap. This CDR3 reads CATDSGSTTYTGELFF. CDR3 DNA sequence: TGTGCCACGGACTCGGGGTCAACTACTTACACCGGGGAGCTGTTTTTT.

The chain combines TRBV4-2 with TRBJ2-1, with TRBD2 matching 10 bases. After removal of 0 bases from V and 12 bases from J, the junction contained 8 bases not matched to a gene. The CDR3 covers 15 residues. The germline V gene encodes CDR1 LGHNA and CDR2 YNFKEQ. This CDR3 reads CASSQELGAGGAQFF. The CDR3, as DNA: TGTGCCAGCAGCCAAGAATTGGGAGCGGGAGGGGCGCAGTTCTTC.

CDR3 sequence: CSVTPRTSPYEQYF. The CDR3 DNA sequence: TGCAGCGTTACCCCCAGAACCTCCCCCTACGAGCAGTACTTC. The genes are TRBV29-1 and TRBJ2-7; D gene uncertain. Trimming left V 5 bases short and J 2 bases short, with 16 bases between. The length of the CDR3 is 14 residues. Germline V lookup: CDR1 SQVTM, CDR2 ANQGSEA.

The chain couples TRBV29-1 to TRBJ2-3; 8 nucleotides match TRBD2. With 2 bases clipped from V and 2 bases from J, the junction kept 9 bases outside the gene matches. The CDR3 contains 16 residues. Germline V gene data show CDR1 as SQVTM and CDR2 as ANQGSEA. The chain's CDR3 is CSVETLRLAYTDTQYF. The CDR3 DNA reads as TGCAGCGTTGAAACTTTAAGACTAGCGTACACAGATACGCAGTATTTT.

This rearrangement joins TRBV6-5 to TRBJ2-2, with D hard to call. V was pared by 0 bases and J by 8 bases, with 19 bases between. Germline CDR1 MNHEY, CDR2 SVGAGI. This CDR3 is 17 amino acids long. The DNA for the CDR3 is TGTGCCAGCAGTTACTCGATCAGTGGAATAGTTGGAGGGGAGCTGTTTTTT. Encoded protein: CASSYSISGIVGGELFF.

The chain couples TRBV27 to TRBJ1-1, with TRBD1 as a possible D gene (5 bases). V was clipped by 8 bases and J by 3 bases, with 13 bases between them. CDR1 MNHEY and CDR2 SMNVEV come from the germline V gene (reference sequence). The CDR3 is made up of 13 amino acids. CDR3 in DNA: TGTGCCAGCTCTGGATCAGGGCACACTGAAGCTTTCTTT. Its translation is CASSGSGHTEAFF.

V usage is TRBV7-2 and J usage is TRBJ2-3; a weak D match, TRBD2 (7 bases). The CDR3 length is 13 residues. Germline CDR1 is SGHTA and CDR2 is FQGNSA. The V and J ends lost 6 bases and 5 bases respectively, with 12 bases between them. CDR3 protein: CASSGRGRDTQYF. The DNA for the CDR3 is TGTGCCAGCAGTGGGAGGGGGAGAGATACGCAGTATTTT.

The chain couples TRBV12-3 or TRBV12-4 to TRBJ2-7; 8 positions match TRBD2. This CDR3 spans 14 amino acids. Trimming removed 6 bases from V and 1 base from J; junction bases left unmatched: 5. Here the CDR3 DNA reads TGTGCCAGCAGCCCCCAGCGGGAGTCCTACGAGCAGTACTTC. It codes for CASSPQRESYEQYF.

The genes are TRBV7-3 and TRBJ1-2, with D tentatively TRBD1 (6 bases). Per the germline V gene, CDR1 is SGHTA and CDR2 is FQGTGA. The CDR3 length is 13 residues. V was pared by 4 bases and J by 7 bases, with 13 bases between. CDR3 residues: CASSSKAGVGYTF. The CDR3 DNA reads TGTGCCAGCAGCTCCAAGGCAGGGGTTGGCTACACCTTC.